The next 16 T cell receptor beta chains were all read from a single sample in a study of cytomegalovirus exposure and HLA in healthy donors. The PCR contained 60 Vbeta and 13 Jbeta primers. Method: immunoSEQ multiplex PCR; TCRdb's copy keeps in-frame clones and lacks some. The sample yields under 110,000 clones, approximately 72% seen once. Sample: PBMCs. Receptors originate from a woman aged 40 to 49 in good health and CMV-seronegative.

The gene calls are TRBV5-1 and TRBJ2-1; 15 bases match TRBD2. This CDR3 has 19 amino acids. Trimming cost V 0 bases and J 2 bases; bases outside gene matches: 6. Germline V gene data show CDR1 as SGHRS and CDR2 as YFSETQ. Here the CDR3 reads CASSLVGTSGGLTYNEQFF. CDR3 nucleotide sequence: TGCGCCAGCAGCTTGGTTGGGACTAGCGGGGGGTTAACCTACAATGAGCAGTTCTTC.

The J gene is TRBJ1-2, the V gene TRBV28; D gene unclear. CDR1 is MDHEN and CDR2 is SYDVKM in the germline V gene. The V end was cut by 7 bases, the J end by 8 bases, with 14 bases between. CDR3 length: 12 amino acids. The chain's CDR3 is CASNLSWEGYTF. The DNA of the CDR3 is TGTGCCAGCAACCTTTCCTGGGAGGGCTACACCTTC.

The chain carries TRBV30 and TRBJ1-1, with unresolved D. CDR1 GTSNPN and CDR2 SVGIG come from the germline V gene (reference sequence). V gave up 5 bases and J gave up 3 bases, with 10 bases separating them. The CDR3 is 12 residues long. The CDR3 coding sequence is TGTGCCTGGGGCCTTATCTACACTGAAGCTTTCTTT. It specifies CAWGLIYTEAFF. Supplemented by reference TRBV30 and TRBJ1-1, the full variable domain reads SQTIHQWPATLVQPVGSPLSLECTVEGTSNPNLYWYRQAAGRGLQLLFYSVGIGQISSEVPQNLSASRPQDRQFILSSKKLLLSDSGFYLCAWGLIYTEAFFGQGTRLTVV.

J is TRBJ2-7 and V is TRBV7-9, with 7 bases fitting TRBD2. Germline values: CDR1 SEHNR, CDR2 FQNEAQ (reference sequence). The J segment lost 3 bases and the V segment lost 1 base, leaving 6 bases of the junction unmatched. CDR3 size: 15 residues. The CDR3 here is CASSLEERDGYEQYF. The CDR3 DNA reads as TGTGCCAGCAGCTTAGAAGAGCGGGATGGCTACGAGCAGTACTTC.

This clone was picked up a small number of times. This rearrangement joins TRBV7-9 to TRBJ2-1; D possibly corresponds to TRBD1 (5 bases). Deletions cut 3 bases from V and 7 bases from J, with 10 bases between. CDR3 length equals 13 residues. The germline CDR1 and CDR2 sequences are SEHNR and FQNEAQ (reference sequence). The CDR3 spells CASSFRAGNEQFF. In DNA form, the CDR3 reads TGTGCCAGCAGCTTCAGGGCTGGGAATGAGCAGTTCTTC.

The chain links TRBV18 to TRBJ1-1; a weak D match, TRBD1 (5 bases). The V end was cut by 5 bases, the J end by 5 bases, with 18 bases between. The CDR3 has 15 amino acids. Germline CDR1 reads KGHSH; CDR2 reads LQKENI. The DNA for the CDR3 is TGTGCCAGCTCAGGGCCGGGGGGAATGGTAACTGAAGCTTTCTTT. Translated: CASSGPGGMVTEAFF.

The gene calls are TRBV7-9 and TRBJ1-1; the D gene is possibly TRBD1 (6 bases). Trimming left V 5 bases short and J 0 bases short, with 19 bases between. CDR1 and CDR2 from the germline V gene are SEHNR and FQNEAQ (reference sequence). The CDR3 sequence is 17 residues long. Here the CDR3 DNA reads TGTGCCAGCAGCCCCAGGACAGACTTTTCATTGAACACTGAAGCTTTCTTT. Translating it yields CASSPRTDFSLNTEAFF.

This clone came up once. The V call is TRBV27, the J call TRBJ1-1, with 8 nucleotides matching TRBD1. Germline-derived CDR1 and CDR2 are MNHEY and SMNVEV (reference sequence). The length of the CDR3 is 15 residues. V dropped 3 bases and J dropped 5; count of bases not matched to a gene: 8. As DNA, the CDR3 is TGTGCCAGCAGTTTCCGACTACAGGGGGGTACTGAAGCTTTCTTT. Protein sequence: CASSFRLQGGTEAFF.

The J gene is TRBJ2-5, the V gene TRBV28; D perhaps matches TRBD2 (6 bases). With the DNA end fitting TRBJ2-7 better, the J assignment may be wrong. Germline loops: CDR1 MDHEN, CDR2 SYDVKM. The CDR3 spans 15 residues. CDR3 in amino acids: CASSSGGIGSYEQYF. The CDR3 DNA follows: TGTGCCAGCAGTTCCGGGGGAATAGGCTCCTACGAGCAGTACTTC.

The genes are TRBV9 and TRBJ2-1; a weak D match, TRBD1 (5 bases). CDR1 and CDR2 from the germline V gene are SGDLS and YYNGEE. The CDR3 is 13 amino acids. Trimming cost V 2 bases and J 4 bases, with 7 bases left between them. CDR3 DNA sequence: TGTGCCAGCAGCGTGACAGTGTACAATGAGCAGTTCTTC. This translates into CASSVTVYNEQFF.

The V and J genes are TRBV28 and TRBJ2-7; 7 bases match TRBD2. V was pared by 5 bases and J by 4 bases, with 11 bases of the junction left unmatched. The CDR3 extends over 15 amino acids. The germline gives CDR1 MDHEN, CDR2 SYDVKM. CDR3 DNA sequence: TGTGCCAGCAGTGGACACGGGGGGATTAAGTACGAGCAGTACTTC. Protein: CASSGHGGIKYEQYF.

CDR3: CASSVAVQPYNEQFF. The CDR3 DNA follows: TGTGCCAGCAGCGTAGCAGTGCAACCCTACAATGAGCAGTTCTTC. The chain uses TRBV9 and TRBJ2-1, with D uncertain. Germline CDR1 and CDR2: SGDLS and YYNGEE. V dropped 0 bases and J dropped 2 bases, with 9 bases sitting between them. The CDR3 is made up of 15 amino acids.

This chain connects TRBV7-2 to TRBJ2-7; 8 nucleotides align to TRBD2. The CDR3 runs to 16 residues. The V segment lost 4 bases and the J segment 1 base; nucleotides outside the gene matches: 9. The germline CDR1 and CDR2 sequences are SGHTA and FQGNSA. The CDR3 DNA follows: TGTGCCAGCAGCTCAAAAAGCGGGGGTCTTTCCTACGAGCAGTACTTC. Amino acid sequence: CASSSKSGGLSYEQYF.

This chain uses TRBV4-2 with TRBJ1-1; 8 bases map to TRBD1. CDR3 length: 16 residues. Germline V gene lookup returns CDR1 LGHNA and CDR2 YNFKEQ. Germline trimming cut 1 base from V and 5 bases from J; bases unmatched to any gene: 9. CDR3 nucleotide sequence: TGTGCCAGCAGCCAAGTAATCGGGCAGGGGGCAACTGAAGCTTTCTTT. Amino acids: CASSQVIGQGATEAFF.

J is TRBJ2-1 and V is TRBV7-2; 10 nucleotides match TRBD2. The V gene end was trimmed by 4 bases and the J gene end by 8 bases; junction bases not matched to a gene: 8. Germline values: CDR1 SGHTA, CDR2 FQGNSA. This CDR3 has 15 amino acids. The CDR3 nucleotides read TGTGCCAGCAGCTACCGGACTAGCGGAGGAGATGAGCAGTTCTTC. Protein product: CASSYRTSGGDEQFF.

The chain combines TRBV10-3 with TRBJ2-5, with 9 positions matching TRBD1. Losses at the gene ends were 6 bases for V and 6 bases for J; bases not matched to a gene: 8. The CDR3 is 14 residues long. The germline V gene has CDR1 ENHRY and CDR2 SYGVKD. CDR3 coding DNA: TGTGCCATCAGGGGGGAACAGGGGGCGAAGACCCAGTACTTC. It is translated as CAIRGEQGAKTQYF.